The next 25 T cell receptor beta chains were all read from a single sample in a study of blood T cells in healthy people across ages. PCR was performed a second time for roughly 7 to 11 cycles using a sample-barcoded 5' primer and a J-beta primer mix. TCRdb redid the calling of the 5' RACE reads with MiXCR, one entry per CDR3 protein. The sample comprises about 1.5 million distinct CDR3 sequences, roughly two fifths of which are singletons, and more than 4% rests with the top ten. Sequencing was carried out using blood. These receptors were taken from a woman aged 18-30 years in good health.

In its sample, this clonotype was seen a few times. This chain uses TRBV2 with TRBJ2-5; 7 bases are shared with TRBD2. Germline CDR1 and CDR2: SNHLY and FYNNEI. The CDR3 consists of 15 residues. This chain's CDR3 is CATSTAGPYQETQYF. The CDR3 DNA reads TGTGCTACTTCAACAGCGGGGCCTTACCAAGAGACCCAGTACTTC.

This rearrangement joins TRBV7-9 to TRBJ2-1; possibly TRBD1 for D (7 bases). The DNA end favors TRBJ2-7, so the J call may be wrong. The CDR3 loop spans 13 amino acids. Germline CDR1 reads SEHNR; CDR2 reads FQNEAQ (reference sequence). The CDR3 bases are TGTGCCAGCAATCAGGGGGGTTACAATGAGCAGTACTTC. Its protein is CASNQGGYNEQYF.

V gene TRBV7-9 combines with J gene TRBJ1-1; 7 nucleotides align to TRBD1. The CDR3 has 12 amino acids. Trimming took 8 bases from V and 6 from J; bases not matched to a gene: 6. CDR1 and CDR2 (germline): SEHNR, FQNEAQ (reference sequence). For the CDR3, the DNA is TGTGCCAGCGAACAGGGGATGGCTGAAGCTTTCTTT. Translation gives CASEQGMAEAFF.

A word on this clonotype: Its ends do not fully match the called genes, so a read error is possible. V is TRBV7-7 and J is TRBJ2-1; tentatively, D is TRBD2 (5 bases). This CDR3 is built from 14 residues. Germline V gene data show CDR1 as SSHAT and CDR2 as FNYEAQ (reference sequence). The CDR3 DNA sequence: TGTGCTAGCAGCCCGAATCCGGGAATGGACGAGCAGTTCTTC. This gives the protein CASSPNPGMDEQFF.

This clonotype was seen a few times. The chain links TRBV9 to TRBJ1-2; D might be TRBD1 (6 bases). V was trimmed by 0 bases and J by 4 bases, leaving 13 bases between them. In germline, CDR1 is SGDLS, CDR2 YYNGEE. The CDR3 runs 15 residues. The CDR3 sequence is CASSVGRDTIYGYTF. Written as DNA, the CDR3 is TGTGCCAGCAGCGTAGGTCGGGACACAATCTATGGCTACACCTTC.

Details on this clonotype: At one end, the junction sequence differs from germline, possibly due to a read error. The J gene is TRBJ2-7, the V gene TRBV18; D gene uncertain. Germline V lookup: CDR1 KGHSH, CDR2 LQKENI. The CDR3 is 14 amino acids. The CDR3 sequence: CANSRATQTYEQYF. The CDR3 DNA sequence: TGTGCCAACTCACGGGCCACACAGACCTACGAGCAGTACTTC.

Of note for this clonotype: The junction shows a germline mismatch at one end, possibly a read error. The V and J genes are TRBV27 and TRBJ2-1, with D possibly being TRBD1 or TRBD2 (6 bases each). This CDR3 region has 11 residues. Germline V gene lookup returns CDR1 MNHEY and CDR2 SMNVEV (reference sequence). For the CDR3, the DNA is TGTACCAGCACGGGGGCTACTGAGCAGTTCTTC. Translating it yields CTSTGATEQFF.

The rearrangement uses TRBV2 and TRBJ2-3; D not resolved. Germline CDR1 reads SNHLY; CDR2 reads FYNNEI. This CDR3 comprises 17 residues. V was shortened by 2 bases and J by 2 bases, with 17 bases between the two germline ends. The CDR3 sequence is CASSEPGQTPYTDTQYF. The CDR3 DNA follows: TGTGCCAGCAGTGAACCCGGGCAGACTCCTTACACAGATACGCAGTATTTT. The full variable domain, with the rest looked up from reference TRBV2 and TRBJ2-3, is EPEVTQTPSHQVTQMGQEVILRCVPISNHLYFYWYRQILGQKVEFLVSFYNNEISEKSEIFDDQFSVERPDGSNFTLKIRSTKLEDSAMYFCASSEPGQTPYTDTQYFGPGTRLTVL.

The J gene is TRBJ1-4, the V gene TRBV4-3; 7 positions agree with TRBD1. The CDR3 consists of 17 residues. The germline CDR1 and CDR2 sequences are LGHNA and YSLEER. Germline trimming cut 2 bases from V and 2 bases from J; bases unmatched to any gene: 8. The CDR3 protein is CASSQHPPTGTNEKLFF. Here the CDR3 DNA reads TGCGCCAGCAGCCAACATCCGCCGACAGGGACTAATGAAAAACTGTTTTTT.

The rearrangement joins TRBV30 to TRBJ2-3, with a tentative D call TRBD1 (5 bases). V was clipped by 4 bases and J by 1 base, with 12 bases between them. Germline V gene sequence: CDR1 GTSNPN, CDR2 SVGIG (reference sequence). CDR3 length equals 14 residues. The CDR3 DNA follows: TGTGCCTGGAATCAGGGATTAGGCACAGATACGCAGTATTTT. It translates to CAWNQGLGTDTQYF.

Note on this clonotype: A junction end diverges from the germline sequence, so it may reflect a read error. J is TRBJ2-3 and V is TRBV29-1, with TRBD2 identical over 8 bases. The CDR3 covers 14 residues. From germline, CDR1 is SQVTM and CDR2 ANQGSEA. The CDR3 sequence: CSADSGTVTDAQYF. In nucleotides, the CDR3 is TGCAGCGCGGATAGCGGGACGGTCACAGATGCGCAGTATTTT.

The chain links TRBV7-2 to TRBJ1-6; the match to TRBD1 covers 8 bases. The junction had 7 bases not matched to a gene; V was cut back by 3 bases and J by 3 bases. The CDR3 extends over 17 amino acids. CDR1 SGHTA and CDR2 FQGNSA come from the germline V gene. CDR3 nucleotide sequence: TGTGCCAGCAGCTTGGGGCAGGGGGCCTTCTATAATTCACCCCTCCACTTT. Its protein product is CASSLGQGAFYNSPLHF.

This clonotype showed up just a few times. This CDR3 is CASSPGQGVGYTF. The CDR3 DNA is TGTGCCAGCAGCCCGGGACAGGGGGTAGGCTACACCTTC. This chain connects TRBV2 to TRBJ1-2; 11 positions agree with TRBD1. The ends lost 6 bases at V and 8 bases at J; junction bases unmatched: 5. The CDR3 length is 13 residues. The germline V gene encodes CDR1 SNHLY and CDR2 FYNNEI.

The gene calls are TRBV2 and TRBJ1-2, with a possible D match to TRBD1 (5 bases). V lost 9 bases to trimming and J lost 12 bases, with 14 bases between them. The CDR3 has 10 amino acids. CDR1 is SNHLY and CDR2 is FYNNEI in the germline V gene. The CDR3 spells CARDGDGDTF. As DNA, the CDR3 is TGTGCCAGGGACGGGGACGGCGACACCTTC.

CDR3 in DNA: TGTGCCAGCTCAGACGACAGGGGGCAAGTGGTCGGGACTCAGTACTTC. The encoded protein is CASSDDRGQVVGTQYF. This rearrangement joins TRBV18 to TRBJ2-7, with 10 bases fitting TRBD1. Trimming cost V 5 bases and J 10 bases; bases outside gene matches: 17. Germline V gives CDR1 KGHSH, CDR2 LQKENI. The CDR3 has 16 residues.

This chain links TRBV4-2 with TRBJ1-2; 9 bases fit TRBD1. The CDR3 is 13 amino acids. V trimming: 3 bases; J trimming: 7 bases; junction bases outside the gene matches: 3. Germline CDR1 and CDR2: LGHNA and YNFKEQ. Here the CDR3 DNA reads TGTGCCAGCAGCCAGAGGGACAGGGCTGGCTACACCTTC. It translates to CASSQRDRAGYTF.

This clonotype was seen more than once but under ten times. The chain links TRBV29-1 to TRBJ1-1; TRBD1 might be the D (6 bases). Trimming cost V 5 bases and J 1 base, with 17 bases left between them. Per the germline V gene, CDR1 is SQVTM and CDR2 is ANQGSEA. The CDR3 spans 15 residues. CDR3 in amino acids: CSVSGVGQSNTEAFF. In DNA form, the CDR3 reads TGCAGCGTTTCAGGGGTAGGACAGTCGAACACTGAAGCTTTCTTT.

The chain employs TRBV6-5 and TRBJ1-2, with 12 bases aligning to TRBD1. V lost 0 bases and J lost 6; bases outside the gene matches: 5. CDR3 length: 16 residues. CDR1 MNHEY and CDR2 SVGAGI come from the germline V gene. CDR3 DNA sequence: TGTGCCAGCAGTTACTCCGGGACAGGGGGCGCGGATGGCTACACCTTC. Translation gives CASSYSGTGGADGYTF.

This rearrangement joins TRBV13 to TRBJ2-7; 12 bases fit TRBD2. V was pared by 2 bases and J by 7 bases, with 9 bases of the junction left unmatched. Per germline, CDR1 PRHDT and CDR2 FYEKMQ (reference sequence). The CDR3 totals 16 residues. In DNA, the CDR3 is TGTGCCAGCAGCTTAAGGGGACTAGCGGGTTACAATGAGCAGTACTTC. Protein product: CASSLRGLAGYNEQYF.

The chain uses TRBV4-1 and TRBJ2-1, with D perhaps TRBD1 or TRBD2 (5 bases each). The DNA end is a closer match to TRBJ2-7, so the J assignment may be wrong. CDR1 is MGHRA and CDR2 is YSYEKL in the germline V gene. This CDR3 comprises 15 residues. CDR3 sequence reads: CASLGEGSSYNEQYF. In DNA, the CDR3 is TGCGCCAGCCTCGGAGAGGGGAGCTCCTACAATGAGCAGTACTTC.

The rearrangement uses TRBV20-1 and TRBJ2-7; D not resolved. The germline V gene has CDR1 DFQATT and CDR2 SNEGSKA (reference sequence). The CDR3 loop spans 14 amino acids. The V and J ends lost 1 base and 8 bases respectively, with 18 bases between them. This CDR3 is CSARGGKEMRKQYF. DNA for the CDR3: TGCAGTGCTAGAGGGGGTAAGGAGATGAGGAAGCAGTACTTC.

This clonotype was observed a handful of times. The chain joins TRBV20-1 to TRBJ2-7; no definite D call. V gave up 2 bases and J gave up 1 base, with 15 bases separating them. In germline, CDR1 is DFQATT, CDR2 SNEGSKA (reference sequence). The length of the CDR3 is 15 residues. In DNA, the CDR3 is TGCAGTGCTAGATCCACGGTCAGTCAGTCCTACGAGCAGTACTTC. Translated: CSARSTVSQSYEQYF.

Points on this clonotype: No conserved phenylalanine or tryptophan ends this CDR3, so it is likely a read error. The genes are TRBV12-3 or TRBV12-4 and TRBJ2-3; 7 positions agree with TRBD2. V shed 2 bases, J shed 5 bases, and the junction held 4 bases outside the gene matches. The CDR3 spans 14 residues. The CDR3, as DNA: TGTGCCAGCAGTTTAACCGGACTAGGAGATACGCAGTATTAT. Its translation is CASSLTGLGDTQYY.

There are many counts of this clonotype. The chain carries TRBV20-1 and TRBJ2-7; D call uncertain. Deletions cut 5 bases from V and 0 bases from J, with 14 bases between. Germline V gene sequence: CDR1 DFQATT, CDR2 SNEGSKA (reference sequence). This CDR3 is built from 14 residues. The CDR3 sequence is CSAVLQPRSYEQYF. CDR3 DNA: TGCAGTGCTGTCCTCCAACCCCGCTCCTACGAGCAGTACTTC.

This clonotype was found a few times. This chain uses TRBV6-2 or TRBV6-3 with TRBJ2-4; 9 bases align to TRBD1. Trimming removed 7 bases from V and 7 bases from J; junction bases left unmatched: 5. The CDR3 consists of 13 residues. Per the germline V gene, CDR1 is MNHEY and CDR2 is SVGEGT. Written as DNA, the CDR3 is TGTGCCAGCATGTGGGACAGGGCTAACATTCAGTACTTC. Translation: CASMWDRANIQYF.